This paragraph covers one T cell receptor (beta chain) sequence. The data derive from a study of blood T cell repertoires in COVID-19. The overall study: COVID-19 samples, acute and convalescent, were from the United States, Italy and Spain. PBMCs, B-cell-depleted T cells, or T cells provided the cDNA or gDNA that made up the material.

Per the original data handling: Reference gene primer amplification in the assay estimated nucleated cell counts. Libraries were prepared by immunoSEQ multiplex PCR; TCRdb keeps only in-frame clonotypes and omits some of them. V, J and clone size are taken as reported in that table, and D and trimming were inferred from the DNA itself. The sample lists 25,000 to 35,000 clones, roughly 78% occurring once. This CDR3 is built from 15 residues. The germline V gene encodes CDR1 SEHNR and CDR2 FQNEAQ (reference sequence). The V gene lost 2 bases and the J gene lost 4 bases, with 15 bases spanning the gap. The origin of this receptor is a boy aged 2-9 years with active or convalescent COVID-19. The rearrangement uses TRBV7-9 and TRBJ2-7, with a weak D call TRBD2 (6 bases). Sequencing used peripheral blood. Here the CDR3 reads CASSLPGTPDYEQYV. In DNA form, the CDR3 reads TGTGCCAGCAGCTTACCCGGGACTCCCGATTACGAGCAGTACGTC.